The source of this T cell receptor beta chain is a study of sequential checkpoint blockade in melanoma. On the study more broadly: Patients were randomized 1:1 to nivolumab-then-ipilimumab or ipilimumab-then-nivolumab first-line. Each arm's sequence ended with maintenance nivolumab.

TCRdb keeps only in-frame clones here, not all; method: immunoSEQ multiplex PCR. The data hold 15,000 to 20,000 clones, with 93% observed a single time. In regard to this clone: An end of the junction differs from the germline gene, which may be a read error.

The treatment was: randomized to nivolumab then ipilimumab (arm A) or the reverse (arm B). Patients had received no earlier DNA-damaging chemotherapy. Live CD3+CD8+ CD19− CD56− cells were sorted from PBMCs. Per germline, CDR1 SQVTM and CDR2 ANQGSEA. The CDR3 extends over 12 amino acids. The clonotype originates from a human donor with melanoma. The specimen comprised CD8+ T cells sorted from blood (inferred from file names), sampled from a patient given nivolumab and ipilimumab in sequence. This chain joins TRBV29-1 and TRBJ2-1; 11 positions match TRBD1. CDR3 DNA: TGTTCAGGACAGGGGGCGCGGAATGAGCAGTTCTTC. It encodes CSGQGARNEQFF.